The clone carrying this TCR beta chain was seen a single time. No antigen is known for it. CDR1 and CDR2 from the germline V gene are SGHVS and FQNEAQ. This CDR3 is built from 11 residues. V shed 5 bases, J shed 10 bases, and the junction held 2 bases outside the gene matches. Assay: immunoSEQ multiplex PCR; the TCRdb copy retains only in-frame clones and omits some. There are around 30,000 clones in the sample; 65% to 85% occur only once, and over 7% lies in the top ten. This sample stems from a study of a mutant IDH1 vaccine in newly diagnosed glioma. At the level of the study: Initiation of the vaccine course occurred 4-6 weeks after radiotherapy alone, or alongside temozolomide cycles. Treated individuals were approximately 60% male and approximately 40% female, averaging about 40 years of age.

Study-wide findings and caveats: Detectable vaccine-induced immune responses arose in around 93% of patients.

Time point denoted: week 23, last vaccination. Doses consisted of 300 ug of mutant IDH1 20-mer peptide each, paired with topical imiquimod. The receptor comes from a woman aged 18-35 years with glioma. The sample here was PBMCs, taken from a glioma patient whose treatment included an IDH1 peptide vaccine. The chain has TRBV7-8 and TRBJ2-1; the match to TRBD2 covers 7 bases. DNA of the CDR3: TGTGCCAGCAGCCCCGGGGGGGAGCAGTTCTTC. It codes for CASSPGGEQFF. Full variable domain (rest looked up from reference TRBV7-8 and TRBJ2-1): GAGVSQSPRYKVAKRGQDVALRCDPISGHVSLFWYQQALGQGPEFLTYFQNEAQLDKSGLPSDRFFAERPEGSVSTLKIQRTQQEDSAVYLCASSPGGEQFFGPGTRLTVL.